The T cell receptor beta chain described here comes from a study of read filtering for tumor transcriptome and immune sequencing. This clonotype was picked up many times. The CDR3 totals 12 residues. Looked up from germline, CDR1 is MNHNS and CDR2 is SASEGT. V dropped 9 bases and J dropped 0; count of bases not matched to a gene: 1. Molecular barcoded adaptors covering alpha/delta and beta/gamma chains were used on around 370 ng RNA. Using its own MiXCR run on the reads, TCRdb lists one record per CDR3 protein. The sample has 50,000 to 65,000 distinct CDR3 sequences, around 21% seen once. This clonotype was obtained from a donor at least 40 years old with multiple myeloma. The chain carries TRBV6-1 and TRBJ2-5; 7 bases match TRBD1. Source material: a population of CD138-negative cells sorted from bone marrow. As DNA, the CDR3 is TGTGCCAGTGACAGGGACCAAGAGACCCAGTACTTC. This encodes CASDRDQETQYF.